This T cell receptor (beta chain) comes out of a study of OX40 agonist ivuxolimab in advanced cancers. Whole-study results and caveats: Within 6 weeks, CD4+ and CD8+ blood T cells expanded clonally at 0.1 to 3.0 mg/kg. CD8+ T cells (on average) carried more expanded clones than CD4+ T cells.

Data came from immunoSEQ multiplex PCR; TCRdb stores just in-frame clones and leaves some out. The sample yields about 69,000 clones, 90% seen once. Germline V gene data show CDR1 as SGHNT and CDR2 as YYREEE (reference sequence). Trimming took 3 bases from V and 0 from J; bases not matched to a gene: 9. CDR3 size: 17 residues. Sampled blood was obtained at baseline, cycle 4 day 1, and cycle 7 day 1. A remark on this clone: Its antigen is not identified.

Sequenced here: CD4+ or CD8+ T cells sorted from blood, sampled in a trial of the OX40 agonist ivuxolimab. The TCR sequence derives from an adult with an advanced solid tumor such as melanoma, head and neck, liver or kidney cancer. The chain carries TRBV5-4 and TRBJ1-1; 9 bases line up with TRBD1. CDR3 sequence: CASSSRQGGLVNTEAFF. The CDR3 region has the DNA TGTGCCAGCAGCTCACGACAGGGGGGGCTCGTGAACACTGAAGCTTTCTTT.